Below, 12 T cell receptor beta chains from the same sample are listed, as sequenced in a study of T cells in Graves' hyperthyroidism and ophthalmopathy. RNA transcripts served as the template for amplifying TCR beta CDR3 regions. The HTBI set primed first-round TCR CDR3 RT-PCR. Each CDR3 protein gets one entry after TCRdb re-called the multiplex PCR reads with MiXCR. Of under 400,000 distinct CDR3 sequences listed, around 23% are singletons. The sample consisted of blood. The receptor source for this set is a woman in her forties or fifties with Graves' hyperthyroidism.

This clonotype was observed a handful of times. This chain joins TRBV28 and TRBJ2-2; TRBD2 agrees at 15 bases. V dropped 6 bases and J dropped 5; count of bases not matched to a gene: 4. The germline CDR1 and CDR2 sequences are MDHEN and SYDVKM. CDR3 length: 16 residues. The chain's CDR3 is CASRGLAGGRTGELFF. The CDR3 bases are TGTGCCAGCAGGGGACTAGCGGGAGGACGAACCGGGGAGCTGTTTTTT.

V usage is TRBV6-2 or TRBV6-3 and J usage is TRBJ1-1; D remains ambiguous. The CDR3 has 14 amino acids. The germline CDR1 and CDR2 sequences are MNHEY and SVGEGT. V lost 2 bases to trimming and J lost 3 bases, with 10 bases between them. The CDR3 here is CASSYKGLYTEAFF. CDR3 DNA sequence: TGTGCCAGCAGTTACAAGGGTTTATACACTGAAGCTTTCTTT.

At least ten counts were recorded for this clonotype. The genes are TRBV6-1 and TRBJ2-5; 7 bases agree with TRBD2. The V gene's germline CDR1 is MNHNS and CDR2 SASEGT. With 5 bases clipped from V and 0 bases from J, the junction kept 9 bases outside the gene matches. CDR3 size: 16 residues. CDR3 DNA: TGTGCCAGCAGTCCCCTCGGGCGGGGGTACCAAGAGACCCAGTACTTC. Its protein product is CASSPLGRGYQETQYF.

This clonotype showed up many times. The V gene is TRBV2, the J gene TRBJ1-6; D is uncertain. The length of the CDR3 is 14 residues. The V end lost 3 bases, the J end lost 8 bases, and 11 bases lay between the germline ends. CDR1 and CDR2 from the germline V gene are SNHLY and FYNNEI. The CDR3 DNA sequence: TGTGCCAGCAGTGAGGAAGGACGCGATTCACCCCTCCACTTT. It yields the protein CASSEEGRDSPLHF.

The table lists this clonotype with many counts. The chain is built from TRBV6-1 and TRBJ1-6; tentative D call: TRBD1 (5 bases). V lost 2 bases and J 10 bases, leaving 15 bases between the germline ends. Germline CDR1 is MNHNS and CDR2 is SASEGT. This CDR3 has 15 amino acids. CDR3 amino acids: CASSETPWRGSPLHF. In DNA form, the CDR3 reads TGTGCCAGCAGTGAAACCCCATGGAGGGGCTCACCCCTCCACTTT.

This clonotype has a count of ten or more. The V and J genes are TRBV14 and TRBJ1-1, with D maybe TRBD1 (5 bases). This CDR3 is built from 16 residues. Between the trimmed V and J ends, which lost 2 bases and 4 bases, there was a span of 17 bases. Germline V gene sequence: CDR1 SGHDN, CDR2 FVKESK. The CDR3 protein is CASSQRFGGLGTEAFF. The CDR3 region has the DNA TGTGCCAGCAGCCAACGGTTTGGGGGATTAGGCACTGAAGCTTTCTTT.

This clonotype has ten or more counts. The V call is TRBV7-8, the J call TRBJ2-5; D not certain. V lost 2 bases to trimming and J lost 5 bases, with 21 bases between them. There are 17 residues in the CDR3. The germline CDR1 and CDR2 sequences are SGHVS and FQNEAQ. The CDR3 nucleotides are TGTGCCAGCAGCTTACGTATCCCGCGTCAAACCCAGGAGACCCAGTACTTC. Translation: CASSLRIPRQTQETQYF.

This clonotype has at least ten counts. The chain is built from TRBV6-2 or TRBV6-3 and TRBJ2-7; tentatively, D is TRBD2 (6 bases). Germline CDR1 and CDR2: MNHEY and SVGEGT. The CDR3 totals 19 residues. Trimming left V 2 bases short and J 0 bases short, with 23 bases between. The CDR3 bases are TGTGCCAGCAGTTACAGGGTCAAATTGGCGGGACTCTTCTCCTACGAGCAGTACTTC. Residues: CASSYRVKLAGLFSYEQYF.

The chain combines TRBV3-1 with TRBJ2-1; 13 positions agree with TRBD2. J lost 5 bases, V lost 4 bases, and 5 bases had no gene match. The CDR3 is 16 amino acids. Germline V gene data show CDR1 as LGHDT and CDR2 as YNNKEL (reference sequence). For the CDR3, the DNA is TGTGCCAGCAGCCCCCTTGGACTAGCGGGGGACAATGAGCAGTTCTTC. The encoded protein is CASSPLGLAGDNEQFF.

This clonotype was found many times. This chain uses TRBV2 with TRBJ2-5, with D possibly being TRBD2 (5 bases). The CDR3 is made up of 13 amino acids. V was clipped by 10 bases and J by 4 bases, with 16 bases between them. Germline-derived CDR1 and CDR2 are SNHLY and FYNNEI. The DNA for the CDR3 is TGTGCCACCGGACTCGAGGAAAGAGAGACCCAGTACTTC. Translation gives CATGLEERETQYF.

The table lists this clonotype with many counts. V is TRBV11-2 and J is TRBJ2-4, with 14 bases identical to TRBD2. CDR3 length: 20 amino acids. CDR1 and CDR2 (germline): SGHAT, FQNNGV. Losses at the gene ends were 1 base for V and 0 bases for J; bases not matched to a gene: 8. In DNA, the CDR3 is TGTGCCAGCAGCTTAGCCCCCGGACTAGCGGGGGGACTAGCCAAAAACATTCAGTACTTC. This translates into CASSLAPGLAGGLAKNIQYF.

This clonotype was recorded many times. The V and J genes are TRBV11-2 and TRBJ2-2; TRBD2 aligns across 8 bases. CDR1 is SGHAT and CDR2 is FQNNGV in the germline V gene. J was trimmed by 4 bases and V by 0 bases; bases with no gene match: 7. CDR3 length: 17 residues. In DNA, the CDR3 is TGTGCCAGCAGCTTAGATCGGGCGGGACTAGGCACCGGGGAGCTGTTTTTT. Residues: CASSLDRAGLGTGELFF.